This entry is about one TCR beta chain. Produced via immunoSEQ multiplex PCR; TCRdb's table is partial and in-frame only. This table holds fewer than 75,000 clones, 75% to 95% found once. The record originates from a study of T cell responses to AZD1222 COVID-19 vaccine. V was shortened by 6 bases and J by 5 bases, with 14 bases between the two germline ends. The CDR3 is 14 residues long. Germline-derived CDR1 and CDR2 are WSHSY and SAAADI. The clonotype originates from an adult who received the MenACWY meningococcal vaccine as a control. The chain is built from TRBV10-2 and TRBJ1-5, with D perhaps TRBD1 (5 bases). Sample: peripheral blood, taken 28 days after the second dose of the MenACWY control vaccine. The CDR3 loop is CASRFGAGDQPQHF. In DNA, the CDR3 is TGCGCCAGCAGATTCGGGGCGGGGGATCAGCCCCAGCATTTT.